What follows is one TCR beta chain and its context. Its antigen is still unknown. Trimming at V came to 5 bases and at J to 5 bases, leaving 8 bases not matched to a gene. Germline V gene sequence: CDR1 SEHNR, CDR2 FQNEAQ (reference sequence). The CDR3 sequence is 14 residues long. Repertoires were generated with immunoSEQ multiplex PCR, while TCRdb's copy carries only in-frame clones and drops some. The sample lists 92,000 or so clones, about 89% occurring once. This specimen comes from a study of T cell responses to AZD1222 COVID-19 vaccine. Findings and limits, study-wide: Only a handful of AZD1222 recipients, more than five in all, had baseline seropositivity. Clonal diversity was possibly underestimated, and white British individuals and females predominated among donors.

The sequence was collected from an adult in good health. Material: peripheral blood, obtained on day 0 of AZD1222 vaccination. The rearrangement uses TRBV7-9 and TRBJ1-2; 7 bases are shared with TRBD1. The CDR3 spells CASSSDDRVYGYTF. The CDR3, as DNA: TGTGCCAGCAGCAGCGACGACAGGGTGTATGGCTACACCTTC.